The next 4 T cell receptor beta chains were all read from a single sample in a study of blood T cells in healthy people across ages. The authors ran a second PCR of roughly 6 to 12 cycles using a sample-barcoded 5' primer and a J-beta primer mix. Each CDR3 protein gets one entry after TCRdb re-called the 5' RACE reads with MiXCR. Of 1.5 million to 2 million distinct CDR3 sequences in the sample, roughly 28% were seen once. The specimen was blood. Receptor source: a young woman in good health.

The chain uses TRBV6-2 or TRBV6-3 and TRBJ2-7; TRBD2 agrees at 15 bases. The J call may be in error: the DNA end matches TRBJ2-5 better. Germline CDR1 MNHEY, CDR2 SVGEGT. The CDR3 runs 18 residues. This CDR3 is CASSQRWTSGRAGETQYF. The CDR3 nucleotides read TGTGCCAGCAGTCAACGATGGACTAGCGGGAGGGCCGGTGAGACCCAGTACTTC.

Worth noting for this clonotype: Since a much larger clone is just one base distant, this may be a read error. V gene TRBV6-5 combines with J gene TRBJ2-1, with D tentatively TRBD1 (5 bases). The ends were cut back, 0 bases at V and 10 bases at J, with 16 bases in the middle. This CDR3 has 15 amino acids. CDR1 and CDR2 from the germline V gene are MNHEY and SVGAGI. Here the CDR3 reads CASSYSFLGAYEQFF. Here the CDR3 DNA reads TGTGCCAGCAGTTACTCGTTTCTAGGGGCCTACGAGCAGTTCTTC.

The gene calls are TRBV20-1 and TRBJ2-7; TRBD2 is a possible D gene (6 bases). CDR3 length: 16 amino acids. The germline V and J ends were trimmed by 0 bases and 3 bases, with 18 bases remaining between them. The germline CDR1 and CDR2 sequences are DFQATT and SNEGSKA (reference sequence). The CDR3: CSARDSGLPTDYEQYF. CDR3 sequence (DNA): TGCAGTGCTAGAGACTCCGGACTACCTACGGACTACGAGCAGTACTTC.

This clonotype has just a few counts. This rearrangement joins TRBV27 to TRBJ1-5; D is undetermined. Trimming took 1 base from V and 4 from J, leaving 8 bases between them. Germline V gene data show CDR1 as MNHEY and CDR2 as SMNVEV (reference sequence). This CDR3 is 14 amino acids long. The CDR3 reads CASSLFSGNQPQHF. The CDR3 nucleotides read TGTGCCAGCAGTTTATTCTCTGGTAATCAGCCCCAGCATTTT.